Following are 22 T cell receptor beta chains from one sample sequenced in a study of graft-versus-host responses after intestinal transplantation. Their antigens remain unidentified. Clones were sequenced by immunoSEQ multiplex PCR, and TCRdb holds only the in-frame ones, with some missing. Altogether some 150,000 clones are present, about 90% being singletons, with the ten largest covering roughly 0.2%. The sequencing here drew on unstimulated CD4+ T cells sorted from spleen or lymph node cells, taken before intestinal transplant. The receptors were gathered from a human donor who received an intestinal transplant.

CDR3 sequence reads: CASSRTAGTGSYEQYF. CDR3 DNA: TGCGCCAGCAGCCGAACCGCCGGGACCGGCTCCTACGAGCAGTACTTC. This chain joins TRBV5-1 and TRBJ2-7, with D perhaps being TRBD1 or TRBD2 (5 bases each). Germline V gives CDR1 SGHRS, CDR2 YFSETQ. The V end lost 4 bases, the J end lost 0 bases, and 17 bases lay between the germline ends. This CDR3 region has 16 residues.

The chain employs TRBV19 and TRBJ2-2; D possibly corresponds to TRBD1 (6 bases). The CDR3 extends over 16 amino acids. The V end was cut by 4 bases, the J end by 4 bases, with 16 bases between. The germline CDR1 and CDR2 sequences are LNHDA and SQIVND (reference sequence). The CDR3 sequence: CASSNRDLAPTGELFF. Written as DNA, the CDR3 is TGTGCCAGTAGTAACAGGGACCTGGCGCCCACCGGGGAGCTGTTTTTT. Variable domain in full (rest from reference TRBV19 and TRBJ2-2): DGGITQSPKYLFRKEGQNVTLSCEQNLNHDAMYWYRQDPGQGLRLIYYSQIVNDFQKGDIAEGYSVSREKKESFPLTVTSAQKNPTAFYLCASSNRDLAPTGELFFGEGSRLTVL.

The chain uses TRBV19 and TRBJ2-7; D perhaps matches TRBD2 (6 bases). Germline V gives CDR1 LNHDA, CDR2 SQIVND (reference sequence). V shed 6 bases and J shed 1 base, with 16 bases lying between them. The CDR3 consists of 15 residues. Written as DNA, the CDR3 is TGTGCCAGTAGGTCAGCGGGCATAGCATCCTACGAGCAGTACTTC. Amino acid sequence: CASRSAGIASYEQYF.

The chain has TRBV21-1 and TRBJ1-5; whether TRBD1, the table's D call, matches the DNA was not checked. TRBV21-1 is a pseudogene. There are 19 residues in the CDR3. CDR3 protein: CASSKEYRGRRSYNQPQHF. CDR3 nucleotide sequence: TGTGCCAGCAGCAAAGAATACAGGGGGCGAAGGTCTTACAATCAGCCCCAGCATTTT.

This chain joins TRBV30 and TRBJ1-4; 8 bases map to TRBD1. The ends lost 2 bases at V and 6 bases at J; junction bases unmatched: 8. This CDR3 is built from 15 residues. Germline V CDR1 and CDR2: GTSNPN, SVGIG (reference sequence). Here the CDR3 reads CAWSTPGGDDEKLFF. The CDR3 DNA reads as TGTGCCTGGAGTACTCCAGGGGGCGACGATGAAAAACTGTTTTTT.

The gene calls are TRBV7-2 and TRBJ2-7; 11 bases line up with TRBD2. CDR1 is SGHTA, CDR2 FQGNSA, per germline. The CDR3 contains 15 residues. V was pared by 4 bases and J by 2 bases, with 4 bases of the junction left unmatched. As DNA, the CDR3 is TGTGCCAGCAGCTCATCGGGACTAGCGGCCTACGAGCAGTACTTC. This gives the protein CASSSSGLAAYEQYF.

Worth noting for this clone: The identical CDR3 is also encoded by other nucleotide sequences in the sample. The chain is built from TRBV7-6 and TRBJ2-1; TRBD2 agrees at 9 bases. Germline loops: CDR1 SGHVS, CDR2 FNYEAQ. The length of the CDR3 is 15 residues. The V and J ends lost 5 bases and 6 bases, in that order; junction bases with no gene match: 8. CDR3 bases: TGTGCCAGCAGCCCGGGGCTAGCGGGGCTCAATGAGCAGTTCTTC. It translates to CASSPGLAGLNEQFF.

CDR3 bases: TGTGCCAGCGCCTTTGGGACTAGCGGAACCTACAATGAGCAGTTCTTC. Translating gives CASAFGTSGTYNEQFF. This sequence joins TRBV6-4 and TRBJ2-1, with 11 bases matching TRBD2. In germline, CDR1 is MRHNA, CDR2 SNTAGT. The CDR3 is 16 residues long. Trimming cost V 8 bases and J 2 bases; bases outside gene matches: 8.

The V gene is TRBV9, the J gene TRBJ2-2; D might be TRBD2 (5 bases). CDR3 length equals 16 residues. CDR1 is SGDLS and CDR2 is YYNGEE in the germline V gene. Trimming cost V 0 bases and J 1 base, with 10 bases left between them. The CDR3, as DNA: TGTGCCAGCAGCGTAGGAGGGAATTTGAACACCGGGGAGCTGTTTTTT. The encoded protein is CASSVGGNLNTGELFF.

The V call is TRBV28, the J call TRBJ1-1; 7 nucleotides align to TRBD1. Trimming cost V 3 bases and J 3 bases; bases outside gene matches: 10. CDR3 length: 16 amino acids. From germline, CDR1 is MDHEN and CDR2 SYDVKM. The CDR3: CASSFVGRGRDTEAFF. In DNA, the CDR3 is TGTGCCAGCAGTTTTGTGGGAAGGGGGCGAGACACTGAAGCTTTCTTT. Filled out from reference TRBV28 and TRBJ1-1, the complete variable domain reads DVKVTQSSRYLVKRTGEKVFLECVQDMDHENMFWYRQDPGLGLRLIYFSYDVKMKEKGDIPEGYSVSREKKERFSLILESASTNQTSMYLCASSFVGRGRDTEAFFGQGTRLTVV.

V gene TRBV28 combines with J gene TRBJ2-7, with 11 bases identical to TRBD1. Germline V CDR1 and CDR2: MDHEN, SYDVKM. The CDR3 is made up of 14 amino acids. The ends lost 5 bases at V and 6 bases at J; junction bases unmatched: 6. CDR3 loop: CASSRRTGGSEQYF. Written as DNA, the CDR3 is TGTGCCAGCAGTAGGAGGACAGGGGGCAGCGAGCAGTACTTC.

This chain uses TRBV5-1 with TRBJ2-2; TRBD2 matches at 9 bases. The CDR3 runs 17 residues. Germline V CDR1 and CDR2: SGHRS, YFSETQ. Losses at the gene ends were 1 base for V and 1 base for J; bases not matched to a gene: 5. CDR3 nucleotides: TGCGCCAGCAGCTTGAGGCTAGCGGGACGGAACACCGGGGAGCTGTTTTTT. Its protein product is CASSLRLAGRNTGELFF.

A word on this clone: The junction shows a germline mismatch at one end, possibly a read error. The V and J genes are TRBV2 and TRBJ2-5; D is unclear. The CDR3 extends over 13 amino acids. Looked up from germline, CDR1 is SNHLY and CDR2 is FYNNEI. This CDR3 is CASRTDSQEAQYF. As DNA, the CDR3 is TGTGCCAGCCGCACCGATTCCCAAGAGGCCCAGTACTTC.

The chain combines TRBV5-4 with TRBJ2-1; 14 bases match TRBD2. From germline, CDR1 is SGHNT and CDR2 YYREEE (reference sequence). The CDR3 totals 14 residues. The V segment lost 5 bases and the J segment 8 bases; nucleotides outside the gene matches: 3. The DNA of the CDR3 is TGTGCCAGCAGACGACTAGCGGGAGGGGATGAGCAGTTCTTC. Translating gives CASRRLAGGDEQFF.

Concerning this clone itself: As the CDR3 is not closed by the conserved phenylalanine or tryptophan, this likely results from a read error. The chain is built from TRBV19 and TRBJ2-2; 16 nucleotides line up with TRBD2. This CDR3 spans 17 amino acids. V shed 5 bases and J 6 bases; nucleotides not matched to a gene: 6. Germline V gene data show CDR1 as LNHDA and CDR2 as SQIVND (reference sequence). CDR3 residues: CASSGGTSGRAPGELFL. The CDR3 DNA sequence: TGTGCCAGTAGTGGAGGGACTAGCGGGAGGGCCCCCGGGGAGCTGTTTCTT.

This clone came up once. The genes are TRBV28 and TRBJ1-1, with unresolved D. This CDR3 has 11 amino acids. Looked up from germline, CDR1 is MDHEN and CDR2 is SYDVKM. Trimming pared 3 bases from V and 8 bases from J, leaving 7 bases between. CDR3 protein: CASSFRVEAFF. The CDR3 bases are TGTGCCAGCAGTTTTCGGGTCGAAGCTTTCTTT.

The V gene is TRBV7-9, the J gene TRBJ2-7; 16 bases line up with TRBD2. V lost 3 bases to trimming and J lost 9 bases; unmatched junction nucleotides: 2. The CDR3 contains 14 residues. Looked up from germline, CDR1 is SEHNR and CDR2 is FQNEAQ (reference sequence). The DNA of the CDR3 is TGTGCCAGCAGCTTGGGACTAGCGGGAGGGGTGCAGTACTTC. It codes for CASSLGLAGGVQYF.

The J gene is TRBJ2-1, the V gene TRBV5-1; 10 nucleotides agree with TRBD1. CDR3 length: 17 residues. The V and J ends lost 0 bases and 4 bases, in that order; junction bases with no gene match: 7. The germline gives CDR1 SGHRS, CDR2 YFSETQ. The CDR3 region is CASSLAYGQGEYNEQFF. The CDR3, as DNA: TGCGCCAGCAGCTTGGCCTACGGACAGGGGGAATACAATGAGCAGTTCTTC.

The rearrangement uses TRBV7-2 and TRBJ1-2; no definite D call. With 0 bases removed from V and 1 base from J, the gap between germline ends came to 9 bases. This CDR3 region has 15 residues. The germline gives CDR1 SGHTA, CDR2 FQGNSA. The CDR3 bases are TGTGCCAGCAGCTTAGCGACTGATAGTAACTATGGCTACACCTTC. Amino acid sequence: CASSLATDSNYGYTF.

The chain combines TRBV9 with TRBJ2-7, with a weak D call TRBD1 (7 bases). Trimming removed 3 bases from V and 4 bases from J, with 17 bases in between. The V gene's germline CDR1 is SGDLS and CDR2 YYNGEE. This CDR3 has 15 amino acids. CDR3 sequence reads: CASSARGDRGYEQYF. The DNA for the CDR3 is TGTGCCAGCAGCGCGAGGGGGGACAGAGGATACGAGCAGTACTTC.

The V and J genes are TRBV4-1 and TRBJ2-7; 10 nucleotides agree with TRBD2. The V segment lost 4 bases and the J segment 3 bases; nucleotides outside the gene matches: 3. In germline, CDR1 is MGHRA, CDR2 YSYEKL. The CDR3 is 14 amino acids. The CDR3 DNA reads TGCGCCAGCAGCCCTAGCGGGAGTCACTACGAGCAGTACTTC. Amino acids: CASSPSGSHYEQYF.

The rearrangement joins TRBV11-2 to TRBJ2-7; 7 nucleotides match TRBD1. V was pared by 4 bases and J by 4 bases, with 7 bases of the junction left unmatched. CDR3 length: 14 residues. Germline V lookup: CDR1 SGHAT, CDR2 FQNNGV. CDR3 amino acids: CASSYTGVVYEQYF. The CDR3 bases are TGTGCCAGCAGCTATACAGGGGTAGTATACGAGCAGTACTTC.